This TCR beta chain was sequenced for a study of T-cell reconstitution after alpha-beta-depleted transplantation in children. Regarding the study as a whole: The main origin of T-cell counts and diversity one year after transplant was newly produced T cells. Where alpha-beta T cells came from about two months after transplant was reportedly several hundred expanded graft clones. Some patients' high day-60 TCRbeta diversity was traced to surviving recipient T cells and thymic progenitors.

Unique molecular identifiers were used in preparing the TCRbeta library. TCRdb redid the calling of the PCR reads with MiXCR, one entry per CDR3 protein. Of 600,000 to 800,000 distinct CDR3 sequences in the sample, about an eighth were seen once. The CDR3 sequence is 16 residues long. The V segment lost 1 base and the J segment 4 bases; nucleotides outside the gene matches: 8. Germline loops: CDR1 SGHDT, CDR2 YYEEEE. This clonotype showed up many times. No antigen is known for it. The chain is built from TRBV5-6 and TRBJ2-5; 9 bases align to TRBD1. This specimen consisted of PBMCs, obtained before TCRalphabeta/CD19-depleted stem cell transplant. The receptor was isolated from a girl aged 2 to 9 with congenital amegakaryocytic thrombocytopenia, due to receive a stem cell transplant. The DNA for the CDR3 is TGTGCCAGCAGCTTGTTGCGTGGACAGGGGAGAGAGACCCAGTACTTC. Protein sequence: CASSLLRGQGRETQYF. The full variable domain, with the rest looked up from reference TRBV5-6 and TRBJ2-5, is DAGVTQSPTHLIKTRGQQVTLRCSPKSGHDTVSWYQQALGQGPQFIFQYYEEEERQRGNFPDRFSGHQFPNYSSELNVNALLLGDSALYLCASSLLRGQGRETQYFGPGTRLLVL.